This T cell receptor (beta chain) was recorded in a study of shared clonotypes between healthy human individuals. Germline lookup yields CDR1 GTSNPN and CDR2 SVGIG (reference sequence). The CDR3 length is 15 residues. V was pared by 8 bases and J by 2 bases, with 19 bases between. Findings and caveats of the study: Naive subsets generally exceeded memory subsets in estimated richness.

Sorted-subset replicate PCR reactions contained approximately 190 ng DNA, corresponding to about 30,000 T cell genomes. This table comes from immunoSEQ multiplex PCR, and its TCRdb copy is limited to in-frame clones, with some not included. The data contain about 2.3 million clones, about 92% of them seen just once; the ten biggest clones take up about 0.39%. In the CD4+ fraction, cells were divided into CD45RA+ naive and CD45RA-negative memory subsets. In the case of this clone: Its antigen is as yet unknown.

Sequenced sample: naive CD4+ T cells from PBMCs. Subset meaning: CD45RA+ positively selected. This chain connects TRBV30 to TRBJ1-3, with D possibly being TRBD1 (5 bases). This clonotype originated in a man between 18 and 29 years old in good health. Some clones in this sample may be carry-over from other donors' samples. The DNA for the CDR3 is TGTGCCGTCTTACCCCGCTTGGGGGCTGGAAACACCATATATTTT. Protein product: CAVLPRLGAGNTIYF.